A single TCR beta chain is shown here with its context. Its antigen is not known. A read error may be the cause here, since a much bigger clone is one base away. Germline V gives CDR1 SEHNR, CDR2 FQNEAQ (reference sequence). The CDR3 totals 15 residues. The sample belongs to a study of T-cell reconstitution after alpha-beta-depleted transplantation in children. Broader study findings: The high TCRbeta diversity at day 60 in some patients came from surviving recipient T cells and thymic progenitors. Several hundred expanded graft clones reportedly supplied alpha-beta T cells about two months after transplant. At one year after transplant, newly produced T cells mostly accounted for T-cell counts and diversity.

Unique molecular identifiers were used to barcode this TCRbeta library. TCRdb re-analysed the PCR reads in MiXCR, keeping a single row per CDR3 protein. The sample lists hundreds of thousands of distinct CDR3 sequences; approximately 10% were seen once. Sample: PBMCs, taken before TCRalphabeta/CD19-depleted stem cell transplant. The chain combines TRBV7-9 with TRBJ2-3; 10 bases agree with TRBD2. The clonotype originates from a child under two years old with acute myeloid leukemia, due to receive a stem cell transplant. The CDR3 bases are TGTGCCAGCACCCCCGGGACTAGCGACGCAAATACGCAGTCTTTT. It codes for CASTPGTSDANTQSF.